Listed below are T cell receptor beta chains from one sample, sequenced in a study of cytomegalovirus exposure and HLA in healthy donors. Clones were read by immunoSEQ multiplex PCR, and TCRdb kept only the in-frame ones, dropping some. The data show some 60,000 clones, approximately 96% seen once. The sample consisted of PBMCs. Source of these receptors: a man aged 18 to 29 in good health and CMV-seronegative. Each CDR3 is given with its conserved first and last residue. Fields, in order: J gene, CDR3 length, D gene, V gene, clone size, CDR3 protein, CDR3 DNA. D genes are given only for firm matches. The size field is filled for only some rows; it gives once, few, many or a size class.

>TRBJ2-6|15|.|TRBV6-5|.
CASRDSHSGANVLTF
TGTGCCAGCAGGGACAGTCACTCTGGGGCCAACGTCCTGACTTTC
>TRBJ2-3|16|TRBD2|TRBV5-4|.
CASSLVAGGPLDTQYF
TGTGCCAGCAGCTTGGTTGCGGGAGGGCCCTTAGATACGCAGTATTTT
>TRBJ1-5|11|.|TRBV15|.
CATSTNQPQHF
TGTGCCACCAGCACAAATCAGCCCCAGCATTTT
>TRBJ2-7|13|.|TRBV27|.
CASSLKLAREQYF
TGTGCCAGCAGTTTAAAACTAGCTCGGGAGCAGTACTTC
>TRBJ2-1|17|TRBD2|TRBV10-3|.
CAIGGTSGSLSYNEQFF
TGTGCCATCGGGGGGACTAGCGGGAGTTTATCCTACAATGAGCAGTTCTTC
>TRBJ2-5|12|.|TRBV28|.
CASSRSDETQYF
TGTGCCAGCAGTAGGAGCGACGAGACCCAGTACTTC
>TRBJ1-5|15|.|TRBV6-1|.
CASRTVAVSNQPQHF
TGTGCCAGCAGAACAGTGGCAGTTAGCAATCAGCCCCAGCATTTT
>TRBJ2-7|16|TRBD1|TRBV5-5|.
CASSLLTGGKSYEQYF
TGTGCCAGCAGCTTGCTCACAGGGGGGAAATCCTACGAGCAGTACTTC
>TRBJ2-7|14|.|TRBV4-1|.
CASSQVGGSYEQYF
TGCGCCAGCAGCCAAGTGGGAGGTTCCTACGAGCAGTACTTC
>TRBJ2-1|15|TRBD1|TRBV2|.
CASSEGTGYYNEQFF
TGTGCCAGCAGTGAGGGGACAGGGTATTACAATGAGCAGTTCTTC
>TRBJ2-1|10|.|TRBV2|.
CASAGFEQFF
TGTGCCTCAGCCGGGTTTGAGCAGTTCTTC
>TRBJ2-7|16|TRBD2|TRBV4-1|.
CASSQVTSGPPYEQYF
TGCGCCAGCAGCCAGGTTACTAGCGGGCCCCCCTACGAGCAGTACTTC
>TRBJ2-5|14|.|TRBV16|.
CASSPAAFQETQYF
TGTGCCAGCAGCCCCGCGGCCTTTCAAGAGACCCAGTACTTC
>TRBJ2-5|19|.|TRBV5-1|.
CASSNDRSQQGWGQETQYF
TGCGCCAGCAGTAACGATCGATCTCAACAGGGATGGGGCCAAGAGACCCAGTACTTC
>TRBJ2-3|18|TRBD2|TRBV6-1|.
CASSALGTSGRATDTQYF
TGTGCCAGCAGTGCACTCGGGACTAGCGGGAGGGCCACCGATACGCAGTATTTT
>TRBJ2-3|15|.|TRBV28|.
CASSFPGGNDDTQYF
TGTGCCAGCAGTTTCCCCGGGGGAAACGACGATACGCAGTATTTT
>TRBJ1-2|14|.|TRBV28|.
CASRDITGNYGYTF
TGTGCCAGCCGGGACATAACAGGGAATTATGGCTACACCTTC
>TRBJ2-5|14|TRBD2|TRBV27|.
CASSSRGFQETQYF
TGTGCCAGCAGTTCGCGGGGGTTCCAAGAGACCCAGTACTTC
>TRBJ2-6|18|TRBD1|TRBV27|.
CASGRTGTGVTGANVLTF
TGTGCCAGCGGGCGAACAGGGACAGGGGTTACTGGGGCCAACGTCCTGACTTTC
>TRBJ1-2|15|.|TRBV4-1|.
CASSQVFLGQNGYTF
TGCGCCAGCAGCCAAGTCTTTTTGGGGCAGAATGGCTACACCTTC
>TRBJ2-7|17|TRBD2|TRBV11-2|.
CASSRGLAGGEGDEQYF
TGTGCCAGCAGCAGAGGACTAGCGGGAGGGGAAGGAGACGAGCAGTACTTC
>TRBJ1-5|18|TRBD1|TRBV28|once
CASNPGGAGQLSNQPQHF
TGTGCCAGCAATCCCGGGGGGGCGGGACAGCTTAGCAATCAGCCCCAGCATTTT
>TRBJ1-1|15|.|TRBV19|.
CASSTQTGQNTEAFF
TGTGCCAGTAGTACACAGACCGGACAGAACACTGAAGCTTTCTTT
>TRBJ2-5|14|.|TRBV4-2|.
CASSQDRRVETQYF
TGTGCCAGCAGCCAAGATAGGAGGGTGGAGACCCAGTACTTC
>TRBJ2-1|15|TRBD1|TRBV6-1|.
CASSSYRGSYNEQFF
TGTGCCAGCAGCTCTTACAGGGGCTCCTACAATGAGCAGTTCTTC
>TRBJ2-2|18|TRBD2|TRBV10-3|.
CAIRRTSGEGANTGELFF
TGTGCCATCAGGCGGACTAGCGGGGAAGGCGCGAACACCGGGGAGCTGTTTTTT
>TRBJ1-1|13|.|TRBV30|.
CAWSVARGTEAFF
TGTGCCTGGAGTGTAGCCAGGGGAACTGAAGCTTTCTTT
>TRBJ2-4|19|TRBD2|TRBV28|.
CASSLWTSGSPRAKNIQYF
TGTGCCAGCAGTCTATGGACTAGCGGGAGCCCGAGGGCCAAAAACATTCAGTACTTC
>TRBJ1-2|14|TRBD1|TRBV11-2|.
CASSKGQTNYGYTF
TGTGCCAGCAGCAAGGGACAGACTAACTATGGCTACACCTTC
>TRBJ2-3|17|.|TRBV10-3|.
CATRTGTLSSSTDTQYF
TGTGCCACCCGAACCGGGACACTCTCCTCTAGCACAGATACGCAGTATTTT
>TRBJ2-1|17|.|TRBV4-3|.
CASSQEGMRTDYNEQFF
TGCGCCAGCAGCCAAGAAGGTATGAGGACAGATTACAATGAGCAGTTCTTC
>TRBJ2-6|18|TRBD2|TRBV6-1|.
CASSGASGSFSGANVLTF
TGTGCCAGCAGTGGTGCTAGCGGCAGCTTCTCTGGGGCCAACGTCCTGACTTTC
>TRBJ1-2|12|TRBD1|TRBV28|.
CASRENRGGYTF
TGTGCCAGCAGGGAGAACAGGGGTGGCTACACCTTC
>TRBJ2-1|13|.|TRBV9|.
CASQRDSYNEQFF
TGTGCCAGCCAACGGGACTCCTACAATGAGCAGTTCTTC
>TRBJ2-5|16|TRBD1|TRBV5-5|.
CASTLQTGAIQETQYF
TGTGCCAGCACCCTACAGACAGGGGCAATCCAAGAGACCCAGTACTTC